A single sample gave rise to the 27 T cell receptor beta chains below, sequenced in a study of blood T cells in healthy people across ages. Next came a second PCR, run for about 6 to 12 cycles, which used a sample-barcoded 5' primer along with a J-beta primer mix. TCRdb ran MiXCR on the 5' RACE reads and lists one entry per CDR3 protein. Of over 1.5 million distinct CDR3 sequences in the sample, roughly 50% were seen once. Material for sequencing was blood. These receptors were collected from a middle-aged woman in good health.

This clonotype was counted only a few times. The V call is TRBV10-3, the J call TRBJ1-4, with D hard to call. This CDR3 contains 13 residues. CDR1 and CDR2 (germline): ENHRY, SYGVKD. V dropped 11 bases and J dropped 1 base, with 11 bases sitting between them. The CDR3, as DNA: TGTGCCCCTCCGACCATAACTAATGAAAAACTGTTTTTT. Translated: CAPPTITNEKLFF.

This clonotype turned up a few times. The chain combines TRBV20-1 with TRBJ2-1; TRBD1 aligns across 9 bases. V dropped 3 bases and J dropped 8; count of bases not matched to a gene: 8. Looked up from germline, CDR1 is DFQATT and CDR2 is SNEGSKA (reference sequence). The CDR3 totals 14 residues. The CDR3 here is CSASRGQGIYEQFF. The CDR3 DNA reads TGCAGTGCTAGCAGGGGACAGGGAATCTATGAGCAGTTCTTC.

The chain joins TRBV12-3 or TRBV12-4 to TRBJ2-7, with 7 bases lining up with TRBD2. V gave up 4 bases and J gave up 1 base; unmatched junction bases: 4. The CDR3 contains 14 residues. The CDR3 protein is CASSWEGPSYEQYF. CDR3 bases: TGTGCCAGCAGTTGGGAGGGACCATCCTACGAGCAGTACTTC.

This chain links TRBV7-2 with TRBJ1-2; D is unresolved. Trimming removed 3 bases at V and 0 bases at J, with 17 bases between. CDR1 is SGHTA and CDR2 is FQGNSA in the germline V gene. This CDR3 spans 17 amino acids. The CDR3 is CASSLEAGRTSNYGYTF. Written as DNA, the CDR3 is TGTGCCAGCAGCTTGGAAGCAGGACGGACCTCTAACTATGGCTACACCTTC.

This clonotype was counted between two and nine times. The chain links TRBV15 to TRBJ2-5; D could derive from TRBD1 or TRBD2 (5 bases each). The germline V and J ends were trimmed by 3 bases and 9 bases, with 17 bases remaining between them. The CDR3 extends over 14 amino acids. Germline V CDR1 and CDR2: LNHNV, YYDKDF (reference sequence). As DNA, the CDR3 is TGTGCCACCAGCAGGACTGGGGTTAGGGGACCCCAGTACTTC. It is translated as CATSRTGVRGPQYF.

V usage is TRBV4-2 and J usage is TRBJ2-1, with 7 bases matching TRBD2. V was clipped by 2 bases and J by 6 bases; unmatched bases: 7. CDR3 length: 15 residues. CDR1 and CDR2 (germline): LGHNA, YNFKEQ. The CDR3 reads CASSQSAGDVNEQFF. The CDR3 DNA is TGTGCCAGCAGCCAATCGGCGGGGGATGTCAATGAGCAGTTCTTC.

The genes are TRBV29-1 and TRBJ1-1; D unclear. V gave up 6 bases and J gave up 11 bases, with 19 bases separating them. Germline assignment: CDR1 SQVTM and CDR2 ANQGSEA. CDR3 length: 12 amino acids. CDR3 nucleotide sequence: TGCAGCGTAGGACGCGACGGACCAGACGCTTTCTTT. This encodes CSVGRDGPDAFF.

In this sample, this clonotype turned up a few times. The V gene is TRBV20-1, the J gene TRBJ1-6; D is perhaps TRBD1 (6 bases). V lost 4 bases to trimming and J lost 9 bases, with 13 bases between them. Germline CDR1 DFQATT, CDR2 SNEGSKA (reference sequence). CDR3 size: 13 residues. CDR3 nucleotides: TGCAGTGCTAATTACAGGGATAGTTCACCCCTCCACTTT. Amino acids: CSANYRDSSPLHF.

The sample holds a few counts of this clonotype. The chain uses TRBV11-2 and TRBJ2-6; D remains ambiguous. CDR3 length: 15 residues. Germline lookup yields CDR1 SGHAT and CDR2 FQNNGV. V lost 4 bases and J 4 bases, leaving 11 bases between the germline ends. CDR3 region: CASSSRPRGANVLTF. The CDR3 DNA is TGTGCCAGCAGCTCCAGACCTAGAGGGGCCAACGTCCTGACTTTC.

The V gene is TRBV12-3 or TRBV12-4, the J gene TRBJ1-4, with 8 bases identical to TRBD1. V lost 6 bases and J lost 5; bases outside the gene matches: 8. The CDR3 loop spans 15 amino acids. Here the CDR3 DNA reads TGTGCCAGCAGCCATACAGGGGGTGAGAATGAAAAACTGTTTTTT. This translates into CASSHTGGENEKLFF.

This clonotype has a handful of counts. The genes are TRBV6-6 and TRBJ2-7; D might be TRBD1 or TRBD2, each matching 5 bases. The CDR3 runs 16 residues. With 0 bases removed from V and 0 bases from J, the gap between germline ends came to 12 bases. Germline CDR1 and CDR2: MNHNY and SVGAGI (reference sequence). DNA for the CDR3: TGTGCCAGCAGTTACTCGCCGGGACCTCTCTCCTACGAGCAGTACTTC. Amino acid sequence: CASSYSPGPLSYEQYF.

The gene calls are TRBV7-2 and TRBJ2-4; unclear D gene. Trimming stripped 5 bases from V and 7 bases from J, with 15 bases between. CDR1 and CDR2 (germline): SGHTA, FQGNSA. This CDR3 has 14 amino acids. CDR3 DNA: TGTGCCAGCAGCCCCGACCTCGCCCGGAACATTCAGTACTTC. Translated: CASSPDLARNIQYF. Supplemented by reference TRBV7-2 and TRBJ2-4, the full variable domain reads GAGVSQSPSNKVTEKGKDVELRCDPISGHTALYWYRQSLGQGLEFLIYFQGNSAPDKSGLPSDRFSAERTGGSVSTLTIQRTQQEDSAVYLCASSPDLARNIQYFGAGTRLSVL.

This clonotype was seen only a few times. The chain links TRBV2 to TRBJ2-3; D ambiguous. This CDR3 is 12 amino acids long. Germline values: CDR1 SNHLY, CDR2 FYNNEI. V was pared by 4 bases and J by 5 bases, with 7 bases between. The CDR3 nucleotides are TGTGCCAGCAGTGGGACGGAAGATACGCAGTATTTT. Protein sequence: CASSGTEDTQYF.

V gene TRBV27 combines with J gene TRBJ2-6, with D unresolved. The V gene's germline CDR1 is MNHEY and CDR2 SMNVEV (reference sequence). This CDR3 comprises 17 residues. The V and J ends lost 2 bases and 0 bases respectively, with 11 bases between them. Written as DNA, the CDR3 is TGTGCCAGCAGTTTAGTGCGTGGAATCTCTGGGGCCAACGTCCTGACTTTC. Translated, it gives CASSLVRGISGANVLTF.

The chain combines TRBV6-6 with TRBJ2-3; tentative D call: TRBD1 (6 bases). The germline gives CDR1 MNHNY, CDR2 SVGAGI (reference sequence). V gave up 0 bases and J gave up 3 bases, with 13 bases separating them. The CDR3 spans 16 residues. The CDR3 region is CASSYSSVRGTDTQYF. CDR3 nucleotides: TGTGCCAGCAGTTACTCGTCAGTTAGGGGGACAGATACGCAGTATTTT.

CDR3 sequence reads: CASVRGGETQYF. CDR3 sequence (DNA): TGTGCCAGCGTAAGGGGGGGGGAGACCCAGTACTTC. The rearrangement joins TRBV28 to TRBJ2-5, with D possibly TRBD2 on 7 matching bases. The CDR3 extends over 12 amino acids. Germline V CDR1 and CDR2: MDHEN, SYDVKM. V shed 8 bases and J shed 5 bases, with 12 bases lying between them.

CDR3 loop: CASSLAYRQGRDEQYF. The DNA for the CDR3 is TGTGCCAGCAGCTTAGCTTATCGACAGGGGAGGGACGAGCAGTACTTC. The J gene is TRBJ2-5, the V gene TRBV7-8, with TRBD1 as a possible D gene (8 bases). Near its end, the DNA agrees better with TRBJ2-7, so the J call may be wrong. This CDR3 has 16 residues. Germline CDR1 and CDR2: SGHVS and FQNEAQ.

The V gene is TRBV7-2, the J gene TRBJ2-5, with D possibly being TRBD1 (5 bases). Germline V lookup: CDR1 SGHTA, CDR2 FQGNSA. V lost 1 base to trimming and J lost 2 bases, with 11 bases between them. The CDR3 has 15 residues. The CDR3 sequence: CASSLGLQGQETQYF. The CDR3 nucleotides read TGTGCCAGCAGCTTAGGTCTTCAGGGTCAAGAGACCCAGTACTTC.

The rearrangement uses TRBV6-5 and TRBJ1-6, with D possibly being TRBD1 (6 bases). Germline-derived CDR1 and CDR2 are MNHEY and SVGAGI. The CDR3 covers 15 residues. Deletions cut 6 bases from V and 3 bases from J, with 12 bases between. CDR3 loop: CASSLRDNYNSPLHF. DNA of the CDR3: TGTGCCAGCAGCCTCCGGGACAACTATAATTCACCCCTCCACTTT.

The CDR3 region is CSAPVAAYNEQFF. DNA of the CDR3: TGCAGCGCGCCTGTAGCGGCTTACAATGAGCAGTTCTTC. The chain combines TRBV29-1 with TRBJ2-1; possible D gene TRBD2, 6 bases. Germline V CDR1 and CDR2: SQVTM, ANQGSEA. With 7 bases removed from V and 4 bases from J, the gap between germline ends came to 14 bases. The CDR3 has 13 amino acids.

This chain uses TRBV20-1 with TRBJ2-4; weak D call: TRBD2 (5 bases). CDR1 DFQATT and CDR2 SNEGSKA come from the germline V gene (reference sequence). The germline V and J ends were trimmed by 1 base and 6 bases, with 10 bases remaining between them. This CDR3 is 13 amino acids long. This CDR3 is CSARGGPRNIQYF. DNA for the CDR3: TGCAGTGCTAGAGGCGGGCCCAGAAACATTCAGTACTTC.

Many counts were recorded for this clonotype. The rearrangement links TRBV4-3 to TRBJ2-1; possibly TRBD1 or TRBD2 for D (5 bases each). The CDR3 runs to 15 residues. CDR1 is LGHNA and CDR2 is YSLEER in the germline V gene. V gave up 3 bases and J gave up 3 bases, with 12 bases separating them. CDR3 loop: CASSQGLGGYNEQFF. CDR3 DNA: TGCGCCAGCAGCCAGGGCCTTGGGGGCTACAATGAGCAGTTCTTC.

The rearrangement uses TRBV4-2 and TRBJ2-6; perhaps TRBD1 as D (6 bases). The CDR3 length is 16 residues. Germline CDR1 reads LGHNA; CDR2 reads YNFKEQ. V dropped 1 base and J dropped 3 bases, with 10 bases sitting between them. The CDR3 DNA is TGTGCCAGCAGCCAAGCCGCAGGGGTTGGGGCCAACGTCCTGACTTTC. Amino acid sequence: CASSQAAGVGANVLTF.

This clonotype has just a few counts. The CDR3 loop is CASSQQGIESNEQFF. The DNA for the CDR3 is TGTGCCAGCAGTCAACAGGGAATTGAGTCCAATGAGCAGTTCTTC. This rearrangement joins TRBV6-6 to TRBJ2-1, with D maybe TRBD1 (6 bases). The CDR3 runs 15 residues. The V and J ends lost 5 bases and 6 bases respectively, with 17 bases between them. From germline, CDR1 is MNHNY and CDR2 SVGAGI (reference sequence).

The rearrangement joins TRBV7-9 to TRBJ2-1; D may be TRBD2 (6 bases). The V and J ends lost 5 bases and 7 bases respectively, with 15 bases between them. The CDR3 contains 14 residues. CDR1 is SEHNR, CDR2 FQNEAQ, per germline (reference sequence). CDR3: CASSPDYSTNEQFF. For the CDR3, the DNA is TGTGCCAGCAGCCCGGACTACTCCACGAATGAGCAGTTCTTC.

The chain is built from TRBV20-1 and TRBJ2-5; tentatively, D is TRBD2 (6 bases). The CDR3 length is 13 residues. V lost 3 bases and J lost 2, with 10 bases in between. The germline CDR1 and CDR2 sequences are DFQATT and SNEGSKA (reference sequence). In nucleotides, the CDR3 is TGCAGTGCTAGCCACGGGGGTCAAGAGACCCAGTACTTC. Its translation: CSASHGGQETQYF.

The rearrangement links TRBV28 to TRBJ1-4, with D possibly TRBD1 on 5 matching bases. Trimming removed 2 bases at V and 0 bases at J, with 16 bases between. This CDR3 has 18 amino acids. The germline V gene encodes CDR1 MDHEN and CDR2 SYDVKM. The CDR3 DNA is TGTGCCAGCAGTTTAGGTCCCCAGGACATAGCAACTAATGAAAAACTGTTTTTT. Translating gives CASSLGPQDIATNEKLFF.